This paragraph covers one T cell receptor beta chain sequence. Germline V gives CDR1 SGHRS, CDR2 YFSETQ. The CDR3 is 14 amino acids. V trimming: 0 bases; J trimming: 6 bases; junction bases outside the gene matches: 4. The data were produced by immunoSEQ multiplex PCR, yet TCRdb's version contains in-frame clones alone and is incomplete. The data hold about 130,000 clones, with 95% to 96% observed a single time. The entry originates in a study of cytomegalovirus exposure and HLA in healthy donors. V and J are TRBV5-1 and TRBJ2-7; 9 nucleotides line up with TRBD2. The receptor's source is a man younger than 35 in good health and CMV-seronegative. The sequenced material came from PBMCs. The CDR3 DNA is TGCGCCAGCAGCTTGGCCCGCGGGGGGGCCGAGCAGTACTTC. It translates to CASSLARGGAEQYF.